Following are 12 T cell receptor beta chains from one sample sequenced in a study of shared clonotypes between healthy human individuals. Method: immunoSEQ multiplex PCR; TCRdb's copy keeps in-frame clones and lacks some. The sample carries about 2.2 million clones, about 93% recorded once. It was CD45RO-negative cells, positively selected for CCR7, that made up naive CD8 cells, with terminally differentiated effector memory CD45RA+ cells excluded. The sequencing sample was made of naive CD8+ T cells from PBMCs. The receptors derive from a young man in good health. Some clones in this sample may be carry-over from other donors' samples.

This clone is a singleton in its sample. The chain uses TRBV7-9 and TRBJ2-1; no clear D gene. Germline loops: CDR1 SEHNR, CDR2 FQNEAQ (reference sequence). CDR3 length: 10 residues. V was pared by 5 bases and J by 15 bases, with 11 bases between. In DNA, the CDR3 is TGTGCCAGCAGCCCCAACCGTCTGTTCTTC. Translated: CASSPNRLFF.

The chain employs TRBV30 and TRBJ2-2; the match to TRBD2 covers 10 bases. This CDR3 spans 14 amino acids. V lost 4 bases and J lost 6; bases outside the gene matches: 5. CDR1 is GTSNPN and CDR2 is SVGIG in the germline V gene (reference sequence). This CDR3 is CAWTFSGRSGELFF. CDR3 DNA sequence: TGTGCCTGGACCTTTAGCGGGAGGTCCGGGGAGCTGTTTTTT.

This chain connects TRBV10-3 to TRBJ2-1; D is possibly TRBD2 (5 bases). The CDR3 spans 16 residues. The V gene's germline CDR1 is ENHRY and CDR2 SYGVKD. Trimming shortened V by 5 bases and J by 0 bases, and 14 bases separated the two germline ends. Written as DNA, the CDR3 is TGTGCCATCAGTTCAACGGGATTCAACTCCTACAATGAGCAGTTCTTC. This gives the protein CAISSTGFNSYNEQFF.

The genes are TRBV7-9 and TRBJ2-1; 11 positions agree with TRBD2. With 4 bases clipped from V and 7 bases from J, the junction kept 6 bases outside the gene matches. CDR3 length: 15 residues. Germline V gene lookup returns CDR1 SEHNR and CDR2 FQNEAQ (reference sequence). The CDR3: CASSYTSGSSNEQFF. For the CDR3, the DNA is TGTGCCAGCAGCTATACTAGCGGGAGTAGTAATGAGCAGTTCTTC. The entire variable domain, with the rest obtained from reference TRBV7-9 and TRBJ2-1, is as follows: DTGVSQNPRHKITKRGQNVTFRCDPISEHNRLYWYRQTLGQGPEFLTYFQNEAQLEKSRLLSDRFSAERPKGSFSTLEIQRTEQGDSAMYLCASSYTSGSSNEQFFGPGTRLTVL.

The chain is built from TRBV6-1 and TRBJ2-7, with TRBD2 matching over 7 bases. The CDR3 totals 17 residues. V shed 2 bases, J shed 4 bases, and the junction held 14 bases outside the gene matches. Germline lookup yields CDR1 MNHNS and CDR2 SASEGT. CDR3 sequence: CASSESLWRETVYEQYF. The CDR3 DNA reads TGTGCCAGCAGTGAATCCCTCTGGCGGGAGACGGTGTACGAGCAGTACTTC.

This CDR3 reads CASSLEVRLNTEAFF. CDR3 sequence (DNA): TGCGCCAGCAGCTTGGAGGTTAGGTTGAACACTGAAGCTTTCTTT. This chain links TRBV5-1 with TRBJ1-1; D gene unclear. CDR1 is SGHRS and CDR2 is YFSETQ in the germline V gene. The CDR3 contains 15 residues. The ends were cut back, 0 bases at V and 0 bases at J, with 9 bases in the middle.

This clone was counted a few times. J is TRBJ1-5 and V is TRBV7-9; D ambiguous. Trimming removed 3 bases at V and 8 bases at J, with 8 bases between. Germline assignment: CDR1 SEHNR and CDR2 FQNEAQ (reference sequence). The CDR3 is made up of 12 amino acids. The CDR3 loop is CASSLPGEPQHF. The DNA of the CDR3 is TGTGCCAGCAGCTTGCCCGGGGAGCCCCAGCATTTT.

V and J are TRBV19 and TRBJ2-7; D is perhaps TRBD2 (5 bases). Germline-derived CDR1 and CDR2 are LNHDA and SQIVND (reference sequence). The CDR3 consists of 13 residues. Trimming removed 3 bases at V and 3 bases at J, with 9 bases between. The CDR3 DNA sequence: TGTGCCAGTAGTATCGGACTCTACTACGAGCAGTACTTC. Translation gives CASSIGLYYEQYF.

This clone was detected once. The V call is TRBV7-8, the J call TRBJ2-3, with D possibly called TRBD1 or TRBD2 (6 bases each). This CDR3 spans 14 amino acids. Germline V gene lookup returns CDR1 SGHVS and CDR2 FQNEAQ. Trimming pared 1 base from V and 6 bases from J, leaving 11 bases between. The CDR3 reads CASSLVGGADTQYF. DNA for the CDR3: TGTGCCAGCAGCTTAGTGGGGGGCGCGGATACGCAGTATTTT.

The V gene is TRBV18, the J gene TRBJ1-5; 9 bases map to TRBD1. The germline CDR1 and CDR2 sequences are KGHSH and LQKENI. CDR3 length equals 15 residues. The V segment lost 3 bases and the J segment 5 bases; nucleotides outside the gene matches: 5. CDR3 in DNA: TGTGCCAGCTCACCCTGGGACAGGGTCGATCAGCCCCAGCATTTT. This encodes CASSPWDRVDQPQHF.

The genes are TRBV28 and TRBJ2-5, with no clear D. The J call may be faulty, since TRBJ2-7 better matches the DNA end. The CDR3 length is 14 residues. Germline V gene sequence: CDR1 MDHEN, CDR2 SYDVKM. The CDR3 sequence: CASSLQESSYEQYF. The CDR3 region has the DNA TGTGCCAGCAGTTTACAGGAGAGCTCCTACGAGCAGTACTTC.

The rearrangement joins TRBV27 to TRBJ1-1, with D possibly being TRBD1 (5 bases). Germline V gene data show CDR1 as MNHEY and CDR2 as SMNVEV (reference sequence). The ends were cut back, 6 bases at V and 0 bases at J, with 14 bases in the middle. This CDR3 is 15 amino acids long. The CDR3 sequence is CASSPWGRVNTEAFF. CDR3 in DNA: TGTGCCAGCAGCCCTTGGGGGAGAGTGAACACTGAAGCTTTCTTT.